The rows below give T cell receptor beta chains drawn from one sample of a study of blood T cell repertoires in COVID-19. Here immunoSEQ multiplex PCR was the method, and the copy in TCRdb shows in-frame clones only, minus some. The sample has about 180,000 clones, 80% to 90% seen once. The sequenced sample was peripheral blood. Receptor source: a man aged 60-69 years with acute or convalescent COVID-19. Both conserved end residues are part of each CDR3. D genes are given only for firm matches. Clone size is shown for a subset of rows, as once, few, many or a class of expanded clone.

D	V	J	size	DNA	CDR3
TRBD2	TRBV7-2	TRBJ2-3	-	TGTGCCAGCAGCCCCTTAGCGGGAGAAACAGATACGCAGTATTTT	CASSPLAGETDTQYF
TRBD2	TRBV5-1	TRBJ2-6	-	TGCGCCAGCAGCGCTCCGGGACTAGCGGGAACCTCTGGGGCCAACGTCCTGACTTTC	CASSAPGLAGTSGANVLTF
TRBD2	TRBV4-1	TRBJ2-1	-	TGCGCCAGCAGCCAAGGCGGGAGGGGGGTCAATGAGCAGTTCTTC	CASSQGGRGVNEQFF
TRBD2	TRBV27	TRBJ2-3	-	TGTGCCAGCAGTTTGCCTAGCGGGAGGGTTGATGATACGCAGTATTTT	CASSLPSGRVDDTQYF
-	TRBV2	TRBJ1-1	-	TGTGCCAGCATCCTCCAGGGGTACACTGAAGCTTTCTTT	CASILQGYTEAFF
TRBD1	TRBV6-1	TRBJ2-7	-	TGTGCCAGCAGTGAAAGATCGGGGACAGGGCCCCGGGAGGAGCAGTACTTC	CASSERSGTGPREEQYF
TRBD2	TRBV30	TRBJ2-7	-	TGTGCCTGGAAACACGGGAGGGCCAGCTACGAGCAGTACTTC	CAWKHGRASYEQYF
-	TRBV7-3	TRBJ1-1	-	TGTGCCAGCAGCTCACTTGGACAATACACTGAAGCTTTCTTT	CASSSLGQYTEAFF
TRBD2	TRBV15	TRBJ2-7	-	TGTGCCACCAGCAGAGAAGGTAGCGGGAGCCACGAGCAGTACTTC	CATSREGSGSHEQYF
TRBD1	TRBV23-1	TRBJ2-2	-	TGCGCCATACCGGGACAGGGGACCGGGGAGCTGTTTTTT	CAIPGQGTGELFF
TRBD2	TRBV5-3	TRBJ2-1	once	TGTGCCAGAGGGGGGCGGGAGGGCGTTGAGCAGTTCTTC	CARGGREGVEQFF
-	TRBV21-1	TRBJ2-7	-	TGTGCCAGCAGCTGGACAGGGGGCAGATACGAGCAGTACTTC	CASSWTGGRYEQYF
-	TRBV27	TRBJ2-3	-	TGTGCCAGCAGTCCCCGACTGCGCAGTCAGACTAGCACAGATACGCAGTATTTT	CASSPRLRSQTSTDTQYF
-	TRBV19	TRBJ2-7	-	TGTGCCAGTAGTACCGGGACTCCCGTCGAGCAGTACTTC	CASSTGTPVEQYF
-	TRBV11-3	TRBJ2-2	-	TGTGCCAGCAGCTTAGATCGTGTTACCGGGGAGCTGTTTTTT	CASSLDRVTGELFF
TRBD1	TRBV7-2	TRBJ1-6	few	TGTGCCAGCAGCTTACAGGGGGCGGACAATTCACCCCTCCACTTT	CASSLQGADNSPLHF
-	TRBV9	TRBJ2-7	once	TGTGCCAGCAGCCCTCGCTGGACAGATACCTACGAGCAGTACTTC	CASSPRWTDTYEQYF
TRBD2	TRBV15	TRBJ2-3	-	TGTGCCACGGGGGGGCTAGCGGGAAGAACTAGCACAGATACGCAGTATTTT	CATGGLAGRTSTDTQYF
-	TRBV9	TRBJ1-6	-	TGTGCCAGCAGCGGGAGGCAGGAGGATTCACCCCTCCACTTT	CASSGRQEDSPLHF
TRBD1	TRBV27	TRBJ2-1	-	TGTGCCAGCAGCCGAGATCTTCCTCAGGGACAGGCCTACAATGAGCAGTTCTTC	CASSRDLPQGQAYNEQFF
TRBD1	TRBV3-1/TRBV3-2	TRBJ1-2	once	TGTGCCAGCAGCCAGGGACAGGGTAATGGCTACACCTTC	CASSQGQGNGYTF
TRBD1	TRBV12-5	TRBJ2-1	-	TGTGCTAGTACCCGACAGGGCTCCTACAATGAGCAGTTCTTC	CASTRQGSYNEQFF
-	TRBV2	TRBJ1-1	-	TGTGCCAGCAGTGGGGCGGGGGACACTGAAGCTTTCTTT	CASSGAGDTEAFF
-	TRBV12-3/TRBV12-4	TRBJ1-1	-	TGTGCCAGCAGGGTGAGTTGGACTGAAGCTTTCTTT	CASRVSWTEAFF
-	TRBV5-1	TRBJ1-1	-	TGCGCCAGCAGCTTGGGGGGGCCGGGGAGTACTGAAGCTTTCTTT	CASSLGGPGSTEAFF
-	TRBV5-1	TRBJ2-5	-	TGCGCCAGCAGCCAAGGGGGGGCCGATGAGACCCAGTACTTC	CASSQGGADETQYF
-	TRBV3-1/TRBV3-2	TRBJ2-1	-	TGTGCCAGCAGCCCCCTCCCGGGAGTTGAGCAGTTCTTC	CASSPLPGVEQFF
TRBD1	TRBV19	TRBJ1-5	once	TGTGCCAGTAGTAGGACAGGGAGCAATCAGCCCCAGCATTTT	CASSRTGSNQPQHF
-	TRBV7-2	TRBJ2-3	-	TGTGCCAGCAGCTTAGCTGGCGGGGACACAGATACGCAGTATTTT	CASSLAGGDTDTQYF